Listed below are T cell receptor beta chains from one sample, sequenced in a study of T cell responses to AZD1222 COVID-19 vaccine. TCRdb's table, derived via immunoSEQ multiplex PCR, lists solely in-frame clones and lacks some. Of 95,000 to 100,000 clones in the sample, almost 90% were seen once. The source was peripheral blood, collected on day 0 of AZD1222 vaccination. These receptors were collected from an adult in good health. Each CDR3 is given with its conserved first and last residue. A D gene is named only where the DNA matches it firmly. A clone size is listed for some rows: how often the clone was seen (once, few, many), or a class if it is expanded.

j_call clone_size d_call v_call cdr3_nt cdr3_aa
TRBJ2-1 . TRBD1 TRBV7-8 TGTGCCAGCAGCTGGTTGTTTAGGGGGCAGGGTGAGCAGTTCTTC CASSWLFRGQGEQFF
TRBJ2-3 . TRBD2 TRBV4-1 TGCGCCAGCAGCCAAGTGGTGGGTAGCGGGAGGAGCGATACGCAGTATTTT CASSQVVGSGRSDTQYF
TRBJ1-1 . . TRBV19 TGTGCCAGTAGTACGGAGGGACAGAACACTGAAGCTTTCTTT CASSTEGQNTEAFF
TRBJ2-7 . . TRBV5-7 TGTGCCAGCAGCAGCCAGGGCTTGCAGGGACTCTACGAGCAGTACTTC CASSSQGLQGLYEQYF
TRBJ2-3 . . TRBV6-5 TGTGCCAGCACCCCCGGAGGGAGCACAGATACGCAGTATTTT CASTPGGSTDTQYF
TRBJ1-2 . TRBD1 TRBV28 TGTGCCAGCACCACGACAGGGGATAGGGGCTACACCTTC CASTTTGDRGYTF
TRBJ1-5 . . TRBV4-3 TGCGCCAGCAGCCAAGATATTGGAGATCAGCCCCAGCATTTT CASSQDIGDQPQHF
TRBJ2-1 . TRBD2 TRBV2 TGTGCCAGCAGTAGGCTAGCGGGAGAATATGAGCAGTTCTTC CASSRLAGEYEQFF
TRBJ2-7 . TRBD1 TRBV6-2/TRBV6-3 TGTGCCAGCAGTTCGAGGACAGGGGGCGTGCACGAGCAGTACTTC CASSSRTGGVHEQYF
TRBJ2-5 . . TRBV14 TGTGCCAGCAGCCAAGAATGGCGGTTACAAGAGACCCAGTACTTC CASSQEWRLQETQYF
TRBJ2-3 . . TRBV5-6 TGTGCCAGCAGCTTGGCCGGATCTAACGTCGTGGCGCAGTATTTT CASSLAGSNVVAQYF
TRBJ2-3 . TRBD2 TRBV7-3 TGTGCCAGCAGCTTAAACGCTCTAGCGGGAAACACAGATACGCAGTATTTT CASSLNALAGNTDTQYF
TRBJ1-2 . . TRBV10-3 TGTGCCATCAGTCCGGGACAAGACTATGGCTACACCTTC CAISPGQDYGYTF
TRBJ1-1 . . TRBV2 TGTGCCAACGAGGAAGTGGGAGCTGAAGCTTTCTTT CANEEVGAEAFF
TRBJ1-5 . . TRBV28 TGTGCCAGCAGTTACAGATTTAATCAGCCCCAGCATTTT CASSYRFNQPQHF
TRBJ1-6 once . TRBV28 TGTGCCAGCAGCCCACCCGGGGTTGGAAATTCACCCCTCCACTTT CASSPPGVGNSPLHF
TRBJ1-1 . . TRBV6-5 TGTGCCAGCAGTTATTCACCCGGGGGTCCGAACACTGAAGCTTTCTTT CASSYSPGGPNTEAFF
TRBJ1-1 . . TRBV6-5 TGTGCCAGCAGTTACTCAGCGAACACTGAAGCTTTCTTT CASSYSANTEAFF